Presented here are 21 T cell receptor beta chains from one specimen sequenced in a study of blood T cell repertoires in COVID-19. Clones were read by immunoSEQ multiplex PCR, and TCRdb kept only the in-frame ones, dropping some. The repertoire consists of about 400,000 clones, with 87% occurring once and the leading ten covering 1.9%. The sample consisted of PBMCs or T cells enriched from blood (not recorded which). The receptor set was obtained from a man aged 40-55 years in a cohort exposed to, infected with or recovered from COVID-19 (not recorded which).

This rearrangement joins TRBV7-9 to TRBJ2-5; 9 nucleotides align to TRBD2. V gave up 6 bases and J gave up 4 bases; unmatched junction bases: 9. This CDR3 is built from 15 residues. CDR1 is SEHNR and CDR2 is FQNEAQ in the germline V gene (reference sequence). This chain's CDR3 is CASRGSGSSVETQYF. The CDR3 coding sequence is TGTGCCAGCAGAGGTAGCGGGAGTAGTGTAGAGACCCAGTACTTC.

In nucleotides, the CDR3 is TGTGCCAGCAGTTCAGCTAGTTCCTCTTCCTACAATGAGCAGTTCTTC. This gives the protein CASSSASSSSYNEQFF. The gene calls are TRBV28 and TRBJ2-1; D is undetermined. The germline V gene encodes CDR1 MDHEN and CDR2 SYDVKM. The CDR3 runs to 16 residues. Trimming took off 4 bases at V and 1 base at J, with 14 bases between the two ends.

The V and J genes are TRBV20-1 and TRBJ2-2, with unresolved D. V lost 3 bases, J lost 6 bases, and 11 bases lay in between. The CDR3 is made up of 13 amino acids. Germline values: CDR1 DFQATT, CDR2 SNEGSKA (reference sequence). The CDR3 DNA follows: TGCAGTGCTAGTTTTTTAAGCGCCGGGGAGCTGTTTTTT. This encodes CSASFLSAGELFF.

The rearrangement joins TRBV7-8 to TRBJ1-6; TRBD1 matches at 7 bases. J lost 2 bases, V lost 3 bases, and 1 base had no gene match. The CDR3 totals 15 residues. Per germline, CDR1 SGHVS and CDR2 FQNEAQ. CDR3 DNA sequence: TGTGCCAGCAGCTTGGACAGGACCTATAATTCACCCCTCCACTTT. Translating gives CASSLDRTYNSPLHF.

This chain links TRBV23-1 with TRBJ1-5; a possible D gene is TRBD1 (6 bases). TRBV23-1 is labeled an ORF, and its function is uncertain. Deletions cut 6 bases from V and 4 bases from J, with 13 bases between. The CDR3 sequence is 14 residues long. The CDR3 here is CASSHATGNQPQHF. CDR3 in DNA: TGCGCCAGCAGCCACGCGACAGGAAATCAGCCCCAGCATTTT.

V is TRBV4-1 and J is TRBJ1-2; D call uncertain. The CDR3 contains 13 residues. V was pared by 1 base and J by 6 bases, with 9 bases between. The germline V gene encodes CDR1 MGHRA and CDR2 YSYEKL. The chain's CDR3 is CASSQGGSHGYTF. CDR3 nucleotide sequence: TGCGCCAGCAGCCAAGGCGGGAGTCATGGCTACACCTTC.

The chain uses TRBV5-1 and TRBJ2-2; D remains unclear. Trimming shortened V by 1 base and J by 2 bases, and 9 bases separated the two germline ends. Germline-derived CDR1 and CDR2 are SGHRS and YFSETQ. The CDR3 has 15 amino acids. For the CDR3, the DNA is TGCGCCAGCAGCTTGAAGGCAGGAAACACCGGGGAGCTGTTTTTT. It encodes CASSLKAGNTGELFF.

The chain recombines TRBV19 with TRBJ1-4; 7 bases agree with TRBD1. The J segment lost 2 bases and the V segment lost 5 bases, leaving 2 bases of the junction unmatched. CDR3 length equals 14 residues. The germline CDR1 and CDR2 sequences are LNHDA and SQIVND (reference sequence). CDR3 in amino acids: CASSPGQTNEKLFF. CDR3 DNA: TGTGCCAGTAGTCCGGGACAGACTAATGAAAAACTGTTTTTT.

The CDR3 spells CAIRGQGVDQPQHF. The DNA for the CDR3 is TGTGCCATCAGGGGACAGGGGGTTGATCAGCCCCAGCATTTT. The chain has TRBV10-3 and TRBJ1-5, with 11 bases lining up with TRBD1. This CDR3 region has 14 residues. Germline CDR1 is ENHRY and CDR2 is SYGVKD. Trimming at V came to 6 bases and at J to 5 bases, leaving 3 bases not matched to a gene.

The chain uses TRBV19 and TRBJ2-5; 12 bases are a match to TRBD2. CDR3 length: 16 amino acids. CDR1 and CDR2 (germline): LNHDA, SQIVND (reference sequence). The junction had 7 bases not matched to a gene; V was cut back by 6 bases and J by 2 bases. In nucleotides, the CDR3 is TGTGCCAGTAGCTCCGGGACTAGCGGGCAACAAGAGACCCAGTACTTC. It encodes CASSSGTSGQQETQYF.

This rearrangement joins TRBV5-8 to TRBJ2-3, with D unclear. The germline V gene has CDR1 SGHTS and CDR2 YDEGEE. V shed 0 bases and J shed 4 bases, with 3 bases lying between them. The CDR3 is made up of 12 amino acids. Here the CDR3 reads CASSLVSDTQYF. The CDR3 nucleotides are TGTGCCAGCAGCTTGGTATCAGATACGCAGTATTTT.

For this clone: At one end the junction does not follow the germline gene, possibly because of a read error. The genes are TRBV7-6 and TRBJ2-1; TRBD2 matches 10 bases. Germline CDR1 SGHVS, CDR2 FNYEAQ. The length of the CDR3 is 15 residues. DNA of the CDR3: TGTGCCAGCAGCCTAGCGGGAGAACGGTACAATGAGCAGTTCTTC. Translating it yields CASSLAGERYNEQFF.

V usage is TRBV27 and J usage is TRBJ2-1, with 12 nucleotides matching TRBD2. V gave up 6 bases and J gave up 4 bases; unmatched junction bases: 10. CDR3 length equals 17 residues. The germline V gene encodes CDR1 MNHEY and CDR2 SMNVEV (reference sequence). In DNA, the CDR3 is TGTGCCAGCAGCCGGACTAGCGGGGTCGGCGGATACAATGAGCAGTTCTTC. It encodes CASSRTSGVGGYNEQFF.

The chain joins TRBV4-1 to TRBJ2-7; 9 nucleotides line up with TRBD2. The junction had 7 bases not matched to a gene; V was cut back by 0 bases and J by 1 base. Germline CDR1 and CDR2: MGHRA and YSYEKL. CDR3 length equals 17 residues. DNA for the CDR3: TGCGCCAGCAGCCAAGATCGGCAGACTAGCGGATCCTACGAGCAGTACTTC. It specifies CASSQDRQTSGSYEQYF.

The chain links TRBV3-1 (or the pseudogene TRBV3-2) to TRBJ2-2; 8 bases are a match to TRBD2. CDR1 and CDR2 (germline): LGHDT, YNNKEL (reference sequence). V lost 1 base and J lost 2; bases outside the gene matches: 0. CDR3 size: 15 residues. The CDR3: CASSQGTSNTGELFF. CDR3 DNA sequence: TGTGCCAGCAGCCAAGGGACTAGCAACACCGGGGAGCTGTTTTTT.

This clone showed up just once. The V gene is TRBV19, the J gene TRBJ2-1; TRBD2 aligns across 7 bases. This CDR3 is built from 15 residues. Trimming took 5 bases from V and 8 from J; bases not matched to a gene: 12. Germline CDR1 and CDR2: LNHDA and SQIVND (reference sequence). Written as DNA, the CDR3 is TGTGCCAGTAGTCCCAGGACTAGTCTTATCCATGAGCAGTTCTTC. It codes for CASSPRTSLIHEQFF.

The gene calls are TRBV28 and TRBJ2-1; 10 nucleotides match TRBD2. The CDR3 is 15 amino acids. The V segment lost 4 bases and the J segment 4 bases; nucleotides outside the gene matches: 4. Germline V CDR1 and CDR2: MDHEN, SYDVKM. CDR3 bases: TGTGCCAGCAGTTCCCGGACTAGCGGATACAATGAGCAGTTCTTC. Translated, it gives CASSSRTSGYNEQFF.

The chain couples TRBV6-2 or TRBV6-3 to TRBJ2-1; TRBD1 might be the D (5 bases). Trimming took off 2 bases at V and 9 bases at J, with 11 bases between the two ends. The CDR3 consists of 13 residues. Germline CDR1 and CDR2: MNHEY and SVGEGT. DNA for the CDR3: TGTGCCAGCAGTTACGCAGGGCTTTCTGAGCAGTTCTTC. Amino acid sequence: CASSYAGLSEQFF.

This clone was seen at least ten times. V is TRBV23-1 and J is TRBJ2-7, with 8 bases lining up with TRBD1. TRBV23-1 is sorted into the ORF group, with uncertain function. The J segment lost 6 bases and the V segment lost 3 bases, leaving 22 bases of the junction unmatched. The CDR3 runs 19 residues. The CDR3 protein is CASSHHGTGADTPTREQYF. DNA for the CDR3: TGCGCCAGCAGTCACCACGGGACAGGAGCGGATACCCCTACACGCGAGCAGTACTTC.

The gene calls are TRBV6-5 and TRBJ1-1, with D uncertain. Germline V CDR1 and CDR2: MNHEY, SVGAGI. Trimming took off 1 base at V and 3 bases at J, with 6 bases between the two ends. The CDR3 totals 13 residues. The CDR3 region has the DNA TGTGCCAGCAGTTACTTCCGGGACACTGAAGCTTTCTTT. Translation gives CASSYFRDTEAFF.

The chain links TRBV30 to TRBJ2-5; a weak D match, TRBD1 (5 bases). CDR3 length: 12 residues. V was pared by 4 bases and J by 5 bases, with 11 bases between. From germline, CDR1 is GTSNPN and CDR2 SVGIG (reference sequence). The CDR3 nucleotides are TGTGCCTGGACCCCAGGGTCTGAGACCCAGTACTTC. Amino acid sequence: CAWTPGSETQYF.